This T cell receptor (beta chain) was sequenced for a study of naive and memory T cell subsets. Both TRBC1 and TRBC2 were covered by a beta constant-region primer of two equimolar oligonucleotides. Via MiXCR, TCRdb re-called the UMI-ligation and nested PCR reads, giving one row per CDR3 protein. The sample shows around 160,000 distinct CDR3 sequences, about a sixth of them seen only once. CD4 T cells were positively selected, then CD8 T cells from the CD4-negative fraction. Between the trimmed V and J ends, which lost 2 bases and 6 bases, there was a span of 28 bases. CDR1 and CDR2 (germline): KGHSH, LQKENI. The CDR3 is 20 amino acids. The sample holds a few counts of this clonotype.

Sequencing input: naive CD4+ T cells from blood. The receptor was derived from a human donor in good health. The chain has TRBV18 and TRBJ1-4; D might be TRBD1 (5 bases). The CDR3 nucleotides are TGTGCCAGCTCACCAAGGACTCTTTCAGGGTCCTGGGCATGGGATGAAAAACTGTTTTTT. Protein sequence: CASSPRTLSGSWAWDEKLFF.